These 31 T cell receptor beta chains were sequenced from one sample in a study of glioma-infiltrating T cells after dendritic cell vaccination. The data were produced by immunoSEQ multiplex PCR, yet TCRdb's version contains in-frame clones alone and is incomplete. Of tens of thousands of clones in the sample, 85% were seen once. The time point is: after dendritic cell vaccination, including at tumor progression/relapse. The sequences come from blood, collected after dendritic cell vaccination. These receptors all stem from a human donor with glioblastoma.

V is TRBV5-4 and J is TRBJ2-5; possibly TRBD2 for D (7 bases). V lost 2 bases to trimming and J lost 2 bases, with 13 bases between them. Germline lookup yields CDR1 SGHNT and CDR2 YYREEE (reference sequence). CDR3 length: 15 residues. The CDR3 DNA follows: TGTGCCAGCAGCTTTCTAGGGGGGGGACAAGAGACCCAGTACTTC. Translation: CASSFLGGGQETQYF.

The chain has TRBV6-5 and TRBJ2-7; TRBD2 matches 12 bases. V lost 0 bases to trimming and J lost 4 bases; unmatched junction nucleotides: 1. The CDR3 is 15 amino acids. Germline CDR1 MNHEY, CDR2 SVGAGI. CDR3: CASSYSTSGGYEQYF. The DNA for the CDR3 is TGTGCCAGCAGTTACTCAACTAGCGGGGGGTACGAGCAGTACTTC.

This rearrangement joins TRBV27 to TRBJ2-2; 9 nucleotides agree with TRBD2. The CDR3 spans 15 residues. With 7 bases clipped from V and 5 bases from J, the junction kept 8 bases outside the gene matches. Germline V gene data show CDR1 as MNHEY and CDR2 as SMNVEV (reference sequence). This CDR3 reads CASNGGGRGTGELFF. The CDR3 DNA reads TGTGCCAGCAATGGCGGCGGGAGGGGGACCGGGGAGCTGTTTTTT.

This sequence joins TRBV5-1 and TRBJ1-1, with D perhaps TRBD1 (5 bases). Deletions cut 3 bases from V and 2 bases from J, with 17 bases between. The CDR3 totals 16 residues. Germline V lookup: CDR1 SGHRS, CDR2 YFSETQ. CDR3 DNA sequence: TGCGCCAGCAGCTCCGACCCCGACAGTCGAAACACTGAAGCTTTCTTT. This gives the protein CASSSDPDSRNTEAFF.

The chain recombines TRBV27 with TRBJ2-5, with 7 nucleotides matching TRBD2. Germline assignment: CDR1 MNHEY and CDR2 SMNVEV (reference sequence). V dropped 7 bases and J dropped 4; count of bases not matched to a gene: 12. The CDR3 consists of 15 residues. The CDR3 DNA is TGTGCCAGCACTAACGCTGGGGGGGTTAGAGAGACCCAGTACTTC. Residues: CASTNAGGVRETQYF.

The rearrangement links TRBV5-1 to TRBJ2-7, with D unresolved. This CDR3 contains 15 residues. Trimming pared 4 bases from V and 0 bases from J, leaving 14 bases between. Per the germline V gene, CDR1 is SGHRS and CDR2 is YFSETQ. The CDR3 sequence is CASSILPESSYEQYF. The CDR3 region has the DNA TGCGCCAGCAGCATCCTTCCGGAGAGCTCCTACGAGCAGTACTTC. The variable domain in full, with the rest retrieved from reference TRBV5-1 and TRBJ2-7, is KAGVTQTPRYLIKTRGQQVTLSCSPISGHRSVSWYQQTPGQGLQFLFEYFSETQRNKGNFPGRFSGRQFSNSRSEMNVSTLELGDSALYLCASSILPESSYEQYFGPGTRLTVT.

The chain combines TRBV13 with TRBJ1-3; no clear D. CDR3 size: 16 residues. Germline V lookup: CDR1 PRHDT, CDR2 FYEKMQ (reference sequence). Trimming shortened V by 5 bases and J by 1 base, and 15 bases separated the two germline ends. The CDR3 sequence is CASSRRIRGSGNTIYF. CDR3 bases: TGTGCCAGCAGCCGGAGGATCCGAGGGTCTGGAAACACCATATATTTT.

For the CDR3, the DNA is TGTGCCAGCAGCGTAGCCGTGAGCTCGGACAGGGACTATGGCTACACCTTC. Amino acid sequence: CASSVAVSSDRDYGYTF. The V and J genes are TRBV9 and TRBJ1-2; TRBD1 matches at 8 bases. From germline, CDR1 is SGDLS and CDR2 YYNGEE. This CDR3 is 17 amino acids long. J lost 3 bases, V lost 0 bases, and 10 bases had no gene match.

This clone was observed a single time. This rearrangement joins TRBV28 to TRBJ2-7; TRBD1 might be the D (6 bases). V lost 6 bases, J lost 2 bases, and 11 bases lay in between. The CDR3 consists of 13 residues. Per germline, CDR1 MDHEN and CDR2 SYDVKM. In nucleotides, the CDR3 is TGTGCCAGCAGAAGGGGGATAACCTACGAGCAGTACTTC. Protein product: CASRRGITYEQYF.

The genes are TRBV7-2 and TRBJ1-2, with 9 bases lining up with TRBD1. Germline V gene sequence: CDR1 SGHTA, CDR2 FQGNSA. The junction had 9 bases not matched to a gene; V was cut back by 5 bases and J by 2 bases. CDR3 length: 16 residues. The CDR3, as DNA: TGTGCCAGCAGCCTTACACCCGGGACAGGGAACTATGGCTACACCTTC. Encoded protein: CASSLTPGTGNYGYTF.

The V and J genes are TRBV7-9 and TRBJ2-3; D is uncertain. V lost 4 bases and J 5 bases, leaving 7 bases between the germline ends. CDR1 is SEHNR and CDR2 is FQNEAQ in the germline V gene (reference sequence). This CDR3 contains 12 residues. The CDR3 region is CASSSSLDTQYF. The CDR3 coding sequence is TGTGCCAGCAGCTCGAGTCTAGATACGCAGTATTTT. The variable domain in full, completed from reference TRBV7-9 and TRBJ2-3, reads DTGVSQNPRHKITKRGQNVTFRCDPISEHNRLYWYRQTLGQGPEFLTYFQNEAQLEKSRLLSDRFSAERPKGSFSTLEIQRTEQGDSAMYLCASSSSLDTQYFGPGTRLTVL.

The J gene is TRBJ2-7, the V gene TRBV9; D is possibly TRBD2 (6 bases). The CDR3 contains 16 residues. Germline values: CDR1 SGDLS, CDR2 YYNGEE. Trimming pared 0 bases from V and 3 bases from J, leaving 16 bases between. The CDR3 loop is CASSVGGVLGVYEQYF. The CDR3 DNA is TGTGCCAGCAGCGTAGGCGGGGTTTTAGGAGTCTACGAGCAGTACTTC. The full variable domain, rest sourced from reference TRBV9 and TRBJ2-7, is DSGVTQTPKHLITATGQRVTLRCSPRSGDLSVYWYQQSLDQGLQFLIQYYNGEERAKGNILERFSAQQFPDLHSELNLSSLELGDSALYFCASSVGGVLGVYEQYFGPGTRLTVT.

The chain has TRBV2 and TRBJ2-5; TRBD1 aligns across 8 bases. This CDR3 comprises 13 residues. Germline CDR1 reads SNHLY; CDR2 reads FYNNEI. V gave up 7 bases and J gave up 4 bases; unmatched junction bases: 5. The CDR3 sequence is CASIPQGVETQYF. The CDR3 nucleotides are TGTGCCAGCATCCCACAGGGGGTAGAGACCCAGTACTTC.

The chain employs TRBV4-1 and TRBJ2-7, with 8 bases fitting TRBD1. CDR3 length: 17 amino acids. With V trimmed by 3 bases and J by 2 bases, 12 bases remained unmatched. CDR1 is MGHRA and CDR2 is YSYEKL in the germline V gene. The CDR3 here is CASSHHRGGTGAYEQYF. For the CDR3, the DNA is TGCGCCAGCAGCCACCATAGGGGCGGGACAGGAGCCTACGAGCAGTACTTC.

This chain links TRBV18 with TRBJ2-5; TRBD1 aligns across 7 bases. Germline V lookup: CDR1 KGHSH, CDR2 LQKENI. J was trimmed by 1 base and V by 3 bases; bases with no gene match: 5. The CDR3 sequence is 15 residues long. The CDR3 nucleotides are TGTGCCAGCTCACCTGAGGGACAGTCCCAAGAGACCCAGTACTTC. Residues: CASSPEGQSQETQYF.

The rearrangement links TRBV6-1 to TRBJ2-3; D perhaps matches TRBD2 (6 bases). Trimming removed 1 base at V and 8 bases at J, with 22 bases between. Germline V gene sequence: CDR1 MNHNS, CDR2 SASEGT. This CDR3 comprises 17 residues. The CDR3 reads CASSEGQTRSLSATQYF. In DNA, the CDR3 is TGTGCCAGCAGTGAAGGGCAGACTAGATCACTCAGTGCTACGCAGTATTTT.

This clone was seen once. V is TRBV7-3 and J is TRBJ2-3; 12 nucleotides agree with TRBD2. The ends lost 5 bases at V and 0 bases at J; junction bases unmatched: 6. The CDR3 has 17 amino acids. From germline, CDR1 is SGHTA and CDR2 FQGTGA. CDR3 loop: CASSRSGLAGSTDTQYF. CDR3 coding DNA: TGTGCCAGCAGCCGCTCCGGACTAGCGGGGAGCACAGATACGCAGTATTTT.

The chain links TRBV7-9 to TRBJ1-1; D gene uncertain. Germline lookup yields CDR1 SEHNR and CDR2 FQNEAQ (reference sequence). The CDR3 runs 13 residues. V shed 6 bases and J shed 4 bases, with 12 bases lying between them. The CDR3 loop is CASRWTGITEAFF. Here the CDR3 DNA reads TGTGCCAGCAGGTGGACCGGGATCACTGAAGCTTTCTTT.

The genes are TRBV7-7 and TRBJ2-2, with D unresolved. Trimming left V 5 bases short and J 2 bases short, with 12 bases between. The germline CDR1 and CDR2 sequences are SSHAT and FNYEAQ (reference sequence). The CDR3 has 15 amino acids. The CDR3, as DNA: TGTGCCAGCAGCCCTCGGGTCCTAAACACCGGGGAGCTGTTTTTT. Protein: CASSPRVLNTGELFF.

The gene calls are TRBV9 and TRBJ1-2, with 8 positions matching TRBD1. Germline CDR1 reads SGDLS; CDR2 reads YYNGEE. After removal of 5 bases from V and 0 bases from J, the junction contained 3 bases not matched to a gene. The CDR3 extends over 14 amino acids. The CDR3 nucleotides read TGTGCCAGCAGTTACAGGGGGGCTAACTATGGCTACACCTTC. Residues: CASSYRGANYGYTF.

V usage is TRBV13 and J usage is TRBJ2-7; 10 bases are shared with TRBD1. This CDR3 contains 14 residues. J gave up 6 bases and V 6 bases, and 8 bases lay outside the gene matches. Per germline, CDR1 PRHDT and CDR2 FYEKMQ (reference sequence). This CDR3 is CASSLPGTGVEQYF. Written as DNA, the CDR3 is TGTGCCAGCAGTTTGCCTGGGACAGGGGTCGAGCAGTACTTC.

The chain employs TRBV11-3 and TRBJ1-1; tentative D call: TRBD1 (6 bases). Looked up from germline, CDR1 is SGHNT and CDR2 is YENEEA. This CDR3 region has 15 residues. V lost 1 base and J 5 bases, leaving 14 bases between the germline ends. The CDR3 region is CASSLGNRAGTEAFF. The CDR3 nucleotides are TGTGCCAGCAGCTTAGGTAACAGGGCTGGAACTGAAGCTTTCTTT.

The chain joins TRBV7-2 to TRBJ2-1, with a weak D call TRBD2 (6 bases). The ends were cut back, 5 bases at V and 5 bases at J, with 16 bases in the middle. Germline CDR1 reads SGHTA; CDR2 reads FQGNSA. This CDR3 has 15 residues. The chain's CDR3 is CASSRSGVLHNEQFF. The DNA for the CDR3 is TGTGCCAGCAGCCGTAGCGGCGTGCTCCACAATGAGCAGTTCTTC.

CDR3: CASSVGRGGLNEQFF. In DNA, the CDR3 is TGTGCCAGCAGCGTGGGGCGGGGGGGCCTCAATGAGCAGTTCTTC. The chain links TRBV9 to TRBJ2-1; 9 nucleotides line up with TRBD2. V shed 2 bases, J shed 6 bases, and the junction held 6 bases outside the gene matches. Looked up from germline, CDR1 is SGDLS and CDR2 is YYNGEE. The CDR3 contains 15 residues.

The CDR3 DNA follows: TGCGCCAGCAGCTTGGAAGGTGGCGGGAGGGGCCAAGAGACCCAGTACTTC. The encoded protein is CASSLEGGGRGQETQYF. The chain employs TRBV5-1 and TRBJ2-5, with 9 positions matching TRBD2. Germline lookup yields CDR1 SGHRS and CDR2 YFSETQ. The CDR3 totals 17 residues. Trimming took 0 bases from V and 1 from J; bases not matched to a gene: 7.

V is TRBV9 and J is TRBJ1-1, with 11 bases lining up with TRBD1. Per germline, CDR1 SGDLS and CDR2 YYNGEE. V was clipped by 1 base and J by 3 bases; unmatched bases: 8. The CDR3 totals 17 residues. In nucleotides, the CDR3 is TGTGCCAGCAGCGTACGGGGGACAGGGGGTTTGGACACTGAAGCTTTCTTT. It translates to CASSVRGTGGLDTEAFF.

V is TRBV7-2 and J is TRBJ1-2, with a weak D call TRBD1 (5 bases). Looked up from germline, CDR1 is SGHTA and CDR2 is FQGNSA. CDR3 length: 13 residues. V was clipped by 1 base and J by 3 bases, with 6 bases between them. The CDR3 DNA is TGTGCCAGCAGCTTAGAGGGGTACTATGGCTACACCTTC. Protein: CASSLEGYYGYTF.

The chain joins TRBV5-4 to TRBJ1-2; D might be TRBD1 (6 bases). The ends were cut back, 1 base at V and 2 bases at J, with 9 bases in the middle. There are 14 residues in the CDR3. Germline V CDR1 and CDR2: SGHNT, YYREEE (reference sequence). CDR3 in DNA: TGTGCCAGCAGCTTGAGGACAGCCAACTATGGCTACACCTTC. The encoded protein is CASSLRTANYGYTF.

The chain joins TRBV5-4 to TRBJ2-2; 10 bases are a match to TRBD1. With 4 bases clipped from V and 8 bases from J, the junction kept 8 bases outside the gene matches. The germline gives CDR1 SGHNT, CDR2 YYREEE (reference sequence). This CDR3 has 15 amino acids. The CDR3 spells CASSPPDRGIGELFF. The CDR3 DNA reads TGTGCCAGCAGCCCCCCGGACAGGGGGATAGGGGAGCTGTTTTTT.

The genes are TRBV5-1 and TRBJ1-2, with 10 nucleotides matching TRBD1. The CDR3 runs 17 residues. The junction had 9 bases not matched to a gene; V was cut back by 0 bases and J by 4 bases. Germline-derived CDR1 and CDR2 are SGHRS and YFSETQ. The CDR3 nucleotides are TGCGCCAGCAGCTTGGGGGGACAGGGGCGTCCCCCCTATGGCTACACCTTC. This gives the protein CASSLGGQGRPPYGYTF.

CDR3 nucleotides: TGTGCCAGCAGCCCAGAAAGGTCAGGGAATCAGCCCCAGCATTTT. This codes for CASSPERSGNQPQHF. The V gene is TRBV7-2, the J gene TRBJ1-5; a weak D match, TRBD1 (5 bases). V was clipped by 5 bases and J by 4 bases, with 15 bases between them. This CDR3 region has 15 residues. The V gene's germline CDR1 is SGHTA and CDR2 FQGNSA.